Listed here are 5 T cell receptor beta chains from one sample, sequenced in a study of Graves' ophthalmopathy and Graves' hyperthyroidism. RNA served as the template for amplifying TCR beta CDR3 regions. First-round RT-PCR relied on HTBI primers, and a second-round multiplex PCR came next. From the multiplex PCR reads, TCRdb called clonotypes with MiXCR, one entry per CDR3 protein. The sample shows approximately 1.2 million distinct CDR3 sequences, 35% to 40% of them seen only once. The sequencing input was peripheral blood or thyroid tissue (not recorded which). These receptors were taken from an adult man with Graves' hyperthyroidism.

This clonotype was found once. The genes are TRBV24-1 and TRBJ2-2, with D maybe TRBD2 (7 bases). CDR1 is KGHDR, CDR2 SFDVKD, per germline. The CDR3 is made up of 14 amino acids. V lost 5 bases and J 4 bases, leaving 10 bases between the germline ends. CDR3 sequence reads: CATSVRGATGELFF. In DNA, the CDR3 is TGTGCCACCAGTGTCCGGGGGGCCACCGGGGAGCTGTTTTTT.

This clonotype was recorded only once. The chain joins TRBV7-3 to TRBJ1-1; D not resolved. The CDR3 has 15 residues. V lost 6 bases, J lost 0 bases, and 14 bases lay in between. In germline, CDR1 is SGHTA, CDR2 FQGTGA. This chain's CDR3 is CASSPSRFMNTEAFF. The DNA of the CDR3 is TGTGCCAGCAGTCCTAGCAGGTTTATGAACACTGAAGCTTTCTTT.

This clonotype was seen many times. V is TRBV19 and J is TRBJ1-2; maybe TRBD1 (5 bases). V was cut by 4 bases and J by 10 bases, with 10 bases left in between. Germline V gene sequence: CDR1 LNHDA, CDR2 SQIVND (reference sequence). This CDR3 spans 11 amino acids. CDR3: CASSNRYNYTF. In DNA, the CDR3 is TGTGCCAGTAGTAACAGGTACAACTACACCTTC.

V usage is TRBV7-9 and J usage is TRBJ2-3, with a tentative D call TRBD2 (5 bases). The ends were cut back, 0 bases at V and 4 bases at J, with 8 bases in the middle. Looked up from germline, CDR1 is SEHNR and CDR2 is FQNEAQ (reference sequence). This CDR3 has 14 amino acids. CDR3 in amino acids: CASSLAGESDTQYF. CDR3 DNA: TGTGCCAGCAGCTTAGCGGGAGAGTCAGATACGCAGTATTTT. Based on the CDR3 plus reference TRBV7-9 and TRBJ2-3, the full variable domain is DTGVSQNPRHKITKRGQNVTFRCDPISEHNRLYWYRQTLGQGPEFLTYFQNEAQLEKSRLLSDRFSAERPKGSFSTLEIQRTEQGDSAMYLCASSLAGESDTQYFGPGTRLTVL.

This clonotype has just a few counts. The conserved phenylalanine or tryptophan is not found at the CDR3 terminus, so this likely reflects a read error. It is unclear where the CDR3 begins or ends on the DNA, so no DNA is shown, and the CDR3 is as TCRdb lists it. This chain joins TRBV7-8 and TRBJ2-5. Germline-derived CDR1 and CDR2 are SGHVS and FQNEAQ. The CDR3 numbers 8 amino acids, ends counted. The CDR3 spells CASSLSTS.